The clone carrying this T cell receptor (beta chain) was picked up many times. Its antigen is unidentified. This record comes from a study of human T cells and chemical hapten exposure. Overall study: Upper-back patches of 0.01% DPC were read at 6 days.

Study-wide results and limits: While controls formed fewer of them, expanded TCRs formed significantly more large CDR3 similarity clusters. Following DPC sensitization, TCRs present above 1 in 1000 frequency showed no change.

Individual cDNA molecules received unique molecular identifiers in the library. TCRdb re-called the RACE reads through MiXCR, storing one row per CDR3 protein. Here the sample spans approximately 90,000 distinct CDR3 sequences, roughly 8.5% being singletons. Stated time point: pre-sensitization, week 0. Treatment specified: therapeutic diphenylcyclopropenone sensitization with weekly scalp DPC. V lost 6 bases and J lost 2, with 11 bases in between. CDR1 is LNHDA, CDR2 SQIVND, per germline (reference sequence). This CDR3 region has 15 residues. Sequences were derived from whole blood, sampled in connection with sensitization to the hapten diphenylcyclopropenone (DPC). The chain combines TRBV19 with TRBJ1-6; no reliable D call. The sequence came from a man aged 35-49 years with alopecia areata. Some clones in this sample may be carry-over from other donors' samples. The CDR3 DNA is TGTGCCAGTAGCAATGCGGGAGCCTATAATTCACCCCTCCACTTT. Its protein is CASSNAGAYNSPLHF.